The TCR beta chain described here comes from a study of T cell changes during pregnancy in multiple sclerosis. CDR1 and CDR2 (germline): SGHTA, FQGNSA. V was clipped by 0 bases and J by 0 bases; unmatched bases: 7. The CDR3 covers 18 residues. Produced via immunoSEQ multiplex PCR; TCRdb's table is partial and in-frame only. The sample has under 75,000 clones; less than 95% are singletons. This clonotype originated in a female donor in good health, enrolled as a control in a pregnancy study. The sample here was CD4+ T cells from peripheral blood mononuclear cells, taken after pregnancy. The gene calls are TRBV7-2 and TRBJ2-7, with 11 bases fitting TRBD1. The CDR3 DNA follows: TGTGCCAGCAGCTTAGCAAGCGGGACAGGGGGGTACTCCTACGAGCAGTACTTC. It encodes CASSLASGTGGYSYEQYF.